This passage covers 3 T cell receptor beta chains from one sample sequenced in a study of vaccination effects on CD4 cells after COVID-19 (dated 2022 in TCRdb). To prepare the library, the immunoSEQ multiplex PCR assay was applied. TCRdb's version of the immuneACCESS table is confined to in-frame rearrangements and falls short of the full clone set. An unresolved V gene accounts for under half of the shortfall where checked; the remainder is of unknown origin. Here the sample has 30,000 to 45,000 clones; about 66% occur a single time. Approximately 15% of the sample goes to the ten largest clones. In the ViraFEST assay, PBMC were stimulated with viral peptide pools, and antigen-specific CD4+ T cell clonotypes were then identified by expansion using TCR sequencing. After less than eleven days of culture, CD4+ T cells were isolated with the EasySep CD4+ T cell isolation kit. None of the healthy vaccine recipients had a prior SARS-CoV-2 infection, which was confirmed by nucleocapsid antibody tests that came back negative both before and after vaccination.

These TCRs' antigens remain unknown. The sample was CD4+ T cells from PBMCs cultured with HCoV-OC43 spike peptides, taken before COVID-19 vaccination. The cell subset or site label of this sample denotes: HCoV-OC43 spike overlapping peptide pool stimulation. These receptors originate from a human donor who received a COVID-19 vaccine.

This clone was recorded a few times. Here the CDR3 reads CASRADGNYGYTF. The CDR3 DNA reads TGTGCCAGCAGGGCGGATGGTAATTATGGCTACACCTTC. The chain links TRBV2 to TRBJ1-2; D unresolved. The ends were cut back, 6 bases at V and 5 bases at J, with 13 bases in the middle. The CDR3 has 13 residues. CDR1 SNHLY and CDR2 FYNNEI come from the germline V gene.

The chain joins TRBV4-1 to TRBJ2-5; D ambiguous. The CDR3 has 14 amino acids. V lost 0 bases and J 14 bases, leaving 19 bases between the germline ends. Germline-derived CDR1 and CDR2 are MGHRA and YSYEKL. The chain's CDR3 is CASSQDFAIVQKYF. In DNA, the CDR3 is TGCGCCAGCAGCCAAGATTTCGCCATCGTTCAAAAATACTTC.

The chain recombines TRBV3-1 (or the pseudogene TRBV3-2) with TRBJ1-6, with no clear D. The CDR3 runs 12 residues. Per the germline V gene, CDR1 is LGHDT and CDR2 is YNNKEL (reference sequence). Trimming took 1 base from V and 14 from J, leaving 9 bases between them. CDR3 residues: CASSQGPKTLHF. Here the CDR3 DNA reads TGTGCCAGCAGCCAAGGTCCCAAAACCCTCCACTTT.